This entry lists 28 T cell receptor beta chains sequenced from one sample in a study of T cells in Graves' hyperthyroidism and ophthalmopathy. RNA transcripts were the template for amplifying TCR beta CDR3 regions. Initially, a first-round RT-PCR of the TCR CDR3 employed the HTBI primer set. TCRdb used MiXCR to reprocess the multiplex PCR reads, holding one entry per CDR3 protein. The table lists 490,000 or so distinct CDR3 sequences, approximately 49% of them singletons. Sequencing was performed on peripheral blood or thyroid tissue (not recorded which). These receptors were obtained from an adult woman with Graves' disease, either hyperthyroidism or ophthalmopathy (not recorded which).

The chain employs TRBV10-2 and TRBJ2-6; tentative D call: TRBD1 (6 bases). Germline CDR1 and CDR2: WSHSY and SAAADI. There are 16 residues in the CDR3. V lost 7 bases and J lost 0, with 13 bases in between. CDR3 sequence reads: CASKPGVSSGANVLTF. CDR3 DNA sequence: TGCGCCAGCAAGCCAGGGGTGAGCTCTGGGGCCAACGTCCTGACTTTC.

This clonotype occurred a few times. Since a much larger clone is just one base distant, this may be a read error. The CDR3 DNA sequence: TGTGCCAGCAGTTTGGGCCGCCGCTCTGGAAACACCATATATTTT. Protein sequence: CASSLGRRSGNTIYF. J is TRBJ1-3 and V is TRBV12-3 or TRBV12-4, with D unresolved. This CDR3 is 15 amino acids long. V shed 3 bases and J shed 0 bases, with 9 bases lying between them.

This clonotype occurred many times. The chain uses TRBV9 and TRBJ1-2; perhaps TRBD1 as D (5 bases). V lost 0 bases, J lost 8 bases, and 11 bases lay in between. CDR1 SGDLS and CDR2 YYNGEE come from the germline V gene. This CDR3 is built from 13 residues. The CDR3 region is CASSVGGGVGYTF. The CDR3, as DNA: TGTGCCAGCAGCGTAGGCGGGGGAGTCGGCTACACCTTC.

This clonotype was seen ten or more times. The chain employs TRBV10-3 and TRBJ2-6; 8 bases align to TRBD2. The CDR3 is 18 residues long. Germline loops: CDR1 ENHRY, CDR2 SYGVKD. The ends lost 2 bases at V and 4 bases at J; junction bases unmatched: 10. CDR3 nucleotide sequence: TGTGCCATCAGTGAGCTAACCGGGGGGGTGAGGGGGGCCAACGTCCTGACTTTC. This codes for CAISELTGGVRGANVLTF.

A word on this clonotype: A much larger clone lies a single base off, so this may be a read error. The J gene is TRBJ2-2, the V gene TRBV2; 14 bases line up with TRBD2. This CDR3 has 16 amino acids. Germline CDR1 is SNHLY and CDR2 is FYNNEI. The CDR3: CASSMGLAGDTGELLF. Here the CDR3 DNA reads TGTGCCAGCAGTATGGGACTAGCGGGAGACACCGGGGAGCTGCTTTTT.

This clonotype was detected only once. This rearrangement joins TRBV15 to TRBJ1-4; possible D gene TRBD1, 6 bases. The CDR3 contains 13 residues. Trimming pared 5 bases from V and 4 bases from J, leaving 8 bases between. Germline V gives CDR1 LNHNV, CDR2 YYDKDF (reference sequence). CDR3 sequence reads: CATSDRSNEKLFF. The CDR3 nucleotides are TGTGCCACCAGCGACAGGAGTAATGAAAAACTGTTTTTT. The full variable domain, completed using reference TRBV15 and TRBJ1-4, is DAMVIQNPRYQVTQFGKPVTLSCSQTLNHNVMYWYQQKSSQAPKLLFHYYDKDFNNEADTPDNFQSRRPNTSFCFLDIRSPGLGDTAMYLCATSDRSNEKLFFGSGTQLSVL.

This clonotype appeared a single time. A much bigger clone sits one base away, suggesting this may be a read error. V gene TRBV10-3 combines with J gene TRBJ1-5; D gene unclear. V was cut by 7 bases and J by 3 bases, with 10 bases left in between. From germline, CDR1 is ENHRY and CDR2 SYGVKD. There are 13 residues in the CDR3. CDR3 in amino acids: CAITRAINQPQHF. DNA of the CDR3: TGTGCCATCACAAGAGCGATCAATCAGCCCCAGCATTTT.

This chain joins TRBV29-1 and TRBJ2-5; either TRBD1 or TRBD2 may fit D (7 bases each). The CDR3 has 13 amino acids. Trimming took 6 bases from V and 5 from J, leaving 16 bases between them. Germline V CDR1 and CDR2: SQVTM, ANQGSEA. CDR3 sequence: CSVRQGGAETQYF. The CDR3 nucleotides read TGCAGCGTAAGGCAGGGGGGGGCCGAGACCCAGTACTTC.

The chain links TRBV19 to TRBJ2-2; 7 bases fit TRBD2. Germline V lookup: CDR1 LNHDA, CDR2 SQIVND (reference sequence). CDR3 length: 15 amino acids. V shed 6 bases and J 4 bases; nucleotides not matched to a gene: 8. CDR3 protein: CASSSTPSGTGELFF. The CDR3 coding sequence is TGTGCCAGTAGCTCAACCCCTAGCGGCACCGGGGAGCTGTTTTTT.

This CDR3 reads CSARRALRETQYF. The CDR3, as DNA: TGCAGTGCTAGACGGGCCCTCCGGGAGACCCAGTACTTC. The chain employs TRBV20-1 and TRBJ2-5; D is ambiguous. Germline V gives CDR1 DFQATT, CDR2 SNEGSKA (reference sequence). The length of the CDR3 is 13 residues. V shed 2 bases and J shed 5 bases, with 12 bases lying between them.

The chain employs TRBV4-1 and TRBJ2-7, with D possibly being TRBD1 or TRBD2 (5 bases each). The CDR3 runs to 15 residues. Per the germline V gene, CDR1 is MGHRA and CDR2 is YSYEKL. V gave up 0 bases and J gave up 0 bases, with 9 bases separating them. CDR3 loop: CASSQESGSSYEQYF. For the CDR3, the DNA is TGCGCCAGCAGCCAAGAGTCAGGGAGCTCCTACGAGCAGTACTTC.

This clonotype was seen only a few times. This chain connects TRBV7-8 to TRBJ2-7; D is unclear. Germline CDR1 reads SGHVS; CDR2 reads FQNEAQ. Trimming left V 3 bases short and J 5 bases short, with 17 bases between. The CDR3 contains 15 residues. CDR3 in amino acids: CASSFSAGLWDEQYF. The CDR3 DNA reads TGTGCCAGCAGCTTCAGTGCCGGTCTATGGGACGAGCAGTACTTC.

This clonotype was counted at least ten times. The chain combines TRBV7-2 with TRBJ2-2; the D call may be TRBD1 or TRBD2 (5 bases each). Germline CDR1 is SGHTA and CDR2 is FQGNSA. Between the trimmed V and J ends, which lost 2 bases and 9 bases, there was a span of 16 bases. This CDR3 comprises 15 residues. CDR3 DNA sequence: TGTGCCAGCAGCTTAACAAGAGGGGATATACGGGAGCTGTTTTTT. Translated: CASSLTRGDIRELFF.

This clonotype showed up just a few times. This chain uses TRBV19 with TRBJ2-7; D is perhaps TRBD1 (6 bases). The CDR3 has 13 amino acids. Trimming shortened V by 0 bases and J by 4 bases, and 7 bases separated the two germline ends. CDR1 and CDR2 (germline): LNHDA, SQIVND (reference sequence). The CDR3 DNA follows: TGTGCCAGTAGTATAGAAGACAGGTACGAGCAGTACTTC. Translation gives CASSIEDRYEQYF.

This clonotype occurred a few times. The V gene is TRBV7-9, the J gene TRBJ2-5, with D maybe TRBD1 (6 bases). V was clipped by 3 bases and J by 5 bases, with 19 bases between them. This CDR3 is built from 16 residues. Germline V lookup: CDR1 SEHNR, CDR2 FQNEAQ (reference sequence). CDR3 bases: TGTGCCAGCAGCTTGGACTCGGGACATACGGCGGAGACCCAGTACTTC. Translation: CASSLDSGHTAETQYF.

DNA for the CDR3: TGTGCCATCAGTGCTGCTAGGGACACTGAAGCTTTCTTT. It encodes CAISAARDTEAFF. This chain joins TRBV10-3 and TRBJ1-1, with D hard to call. Germline V gene sequence: CDR1 ENHRY, CDR2 SYGVKD. The CDR3 totals 13 residues. V was cut by 4 bases and J by 3 bases, with 9 bases left in between.

The chain has TRBV20-1 and TRBJ1-2; the match to TRBD1 covers 10 bases. V shed 5 bases and J 6 bases; nucleotides not matched to a gene: 9. There are 14 residues in the CDR3. The germline V gene has CDR1 DFQATT and CDR2 SNEGSKA (reference sequence). The CDR3: CSAGGGTGDDGYTF. CDR3 nucleotide sequence: TGCAGTGCTGGGGGCGGGACAGGGGACGATGGCTACACCTTC.

The rearrangement uses TRBV7-2 and TRBJ1-2; TRBD1 aligns across 8 bases. The V and J ends lost 5 bases and 4 bases, in that order; junction bases with no gene match: 9. Germline CDR1 is SGHTA and CDR2 is FQGNSA. This CDR3 is built from 15 residues. DNA of the CDR3: TGTGCCAGCAGCCCATGGGCAGGGGGCGCCTATGGCTACACCTTC. It encodes CASSPWAGGAYGYTF.

This chain links TRBV24-1 with TRBJ2-5, with 7 bases that match TRBD2. V shed 3 bases and J 1 base; nucleotides not matched to a gene: 1. The CDR3 totals 14 residues. CDR1 and CDR2 (germline): KGHDR, SFDVKD. The CDR3 protein is CATSDTSVQETQYF. DNA for the CDR3: TGTGCCACCAGTGATACTAGCGTCCAAGAGACCCAGTACTTC.

The chain employs TRBV7-3 and TRBJ1-2; possible D gene TRBD1, 5 bases. This CDR3 has 15 amino acids. V was pared by 4 bases and J by 1 base, with 13 bases between. Germline loops: CDR1 SGHTA, CDR2 FQGTGA. CDR3 in DNA: TGTGCCAGCAGCTCCACAGCGACAGATAACTATGGCTACACCTTC. Amino acids: CASSSTATDNYGYTF.

The chain has TRBV20-1 and TRBJ2-2; 11 bases map to TRBD2. J was trimmed by 6 bases and V by 1 base; bases with no gene match: 13. The length of the CDR3 is 18 residues. Germline values: CDR1 DFQATT, CDR2 SNEGSKA (reference sequence). This chain's CDR3 is CSARGGASGRFVPGELFF. The CDR3 DNA follows: TGCAGTGCTAGAGGTGGAGCTAGCGGGAGGTTTGTCCCCGGGGAGCTGTTTTTT.

V gene TRBV2 combines with J gene TRBJ1-6, with D possibly matching TRBD1 (5 bases). The CDR3 totals 13 residues. Germline values: CDR1 SNHLY, CDR2 FYNNEI. Trimming cost V 7 bases and J 9 bases, with 13 bases left between them. The CDR3 sequence is CASTRGISSPLHF. The CDR3 DNA follows: TGTGCCAGCACCCGGGGGATCAGTTCACCCCTCCACTTT.

The rearrangement uses TRBV7-2 and TRBJ2-5; 7 nucleotides align to TRBD2. V shed 5 bases, J shed 3 bases, and the junction held 0 bases outside the gene matches. The CDR3 runs 12 residues. Germline V gene lookup returns CDR1 SGHTA and CDR2 FQGNSA. CDR3 sequence reads: CASSGREETQYF. The CDR3 DNA reads TGTGCCAGCAGCGGGAGGGAAGAGACCCAGTACTTC.

This chain uses TRBV29-1 with TRBJ2-7; 7 bases agree with TRBD1. Looked up from germline, CDR1 is SQVTM and CDR2 is ANQGSEA. With 8 bases clipped from V and 0 bases from J, the junction kept 4 bases outside the gene matches. The CDR3 runs to 12 residues. CDR3 loop: CSFTGASYEQYF. The CDR3 bases are TGCAGCTTCACAGGGGCCTCCTACGAGCAGTACTTC.

CDR3 in DNA: TGTGCCAGCAGCTTAGGGGGGACCCTCTATAATTCACCCCTCCACTTT. This gives the protein CASSLGGTLYNSPLHF. V is TRBV7-8 and J is TRBJ1-6, with a possible D match to TRBD1 (5 bases). Per the germline V gene, CDR1 is SGHVS and CDR2 is FQNEAQ. There are 16 residues in the CDR3. Trimming stripped 1 base from V and 3 bases from J, with 10 bases between. Full variable domain (rest looked up from reference TRBV7-8 and TRBJ1-6): GAGVSQSPRYKVAKRGQDVALRCDPISGHVSLFWYQQALGQGPEFLTYFQNEAQLDKSGLPSDRFFAERPEGSVSTLKIQRTQQEDSAVYLCASSLGGTLYNSPLHFGNGTRLTVT.

The CDR3 nucleotides read TGTGCCAGCGCAATGGACAGGGGTTACGAGCAGTACTTC. The encoded protein is CASAMDRGYEQYF. The chain carries TRBV2 and TRBJ2-7; TRBD1 agrees at 9 bases. The CDR3 consists of 13 residues. V shed 8 bases, J shed 4 bases, and the junction held 6 bases outside the gene matches. Germline V gene lookup returns CDR1 SNHLY and CDR2 FYNNEI.

Ten or more counts support this clonotype. This chain links TRBV10-2 with TRBJ1-6, with D perhaps matching TRBD1 (5 bases). The CDR3 runs to 16 residues. The V end lost 0 bases, the J end lost 10 bases, and 16 bases lay between the germline ends. Germline-derived CDR1 and CDR2 are WSHSY and SAAADI. The CDR3 loop reads CASSESTPAGWSPLHF. CDR3 bases: TGCGCCAGCAGTGAGTCGACTCCGGCAGGGTGGTCACCCCTCCACTTT.

The sample holds many counts of this clonotype. The chain combines TRBV7-9 with TRBJ1-2, with a weak D call TRBD1 (6 bases). The ends were cut back, 5 bases at V and 0 bases at J, with 16 bases in the middle. CDR1 is SEHNR and CDR2 is FQNEAQ in the germline V gene (reference sequence). This CDR3 contains 16 residues. The CDR3 DNA follows: TGTGCCAGCAGCCCCCGTCAGGGGTTAACTAACTATGGCTACACCTTC. Translated, it gives CASSPRQGLTNYGYTF.